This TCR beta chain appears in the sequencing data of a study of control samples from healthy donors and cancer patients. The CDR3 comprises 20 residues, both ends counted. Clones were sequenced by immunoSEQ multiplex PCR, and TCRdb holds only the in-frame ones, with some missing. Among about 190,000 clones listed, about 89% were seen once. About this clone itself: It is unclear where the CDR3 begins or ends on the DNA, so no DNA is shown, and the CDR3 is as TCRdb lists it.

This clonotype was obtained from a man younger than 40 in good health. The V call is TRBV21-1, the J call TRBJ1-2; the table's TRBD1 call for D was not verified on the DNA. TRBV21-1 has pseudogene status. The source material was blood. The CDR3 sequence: CASSKVAAGTGGRTNYGYTF.